This T cell receptor (beta chain) was sequenced for a study of blood T cell repertoires in COVID-19. Study in general: COVID-19 samples collected from the United States, Italy and Spain covered acute and convalescent phases. T cells, B-cell-depleted T cells, or PBMCs supplied cDNA or gDNA.

In the authors' methods: Nucleated cell number was recorded as an estimate derived from reference gene primer amplification. Assay: immunoSEQ multiplex PCR; the TCRdb copy retains only in-frame clones and omits some. That table furnishes V, J and clone size, whereas the DNA furnished D and trimming. Among approximately 240,000 clones, approximately 82% were seen once, and the ten largest hold 4.5% to 5%. This TCR came from a woman of 80 years or more with active or convalescent COVID-19. The sequencing sample was made of peripheral blood.

The CDR3 here is CASSFRGTYSNQPQHF. CDR3 in DNA: TGTGCCAGCAGTTTCAGGGGCACGTATAGCAATCAGCCCCAGCATTTT. This chain uses TRBV27 with TRBJ1-5; weak D call: TRBD1 (6 bases). V lost 3 bases and J lost 0, with 12 bases in between. Per germline, CDR1 MNHEY and CDR2 SMNVEV (reference sequence). The CDR3 is made up of 16 amino acids.